This is a list of T cell receptor beta chains from one sample in a study of T cell repertoires in cytomegalovirus infection. One entry per CDR3 protein results from TCRdb running MiXCR on the reads. The sample has hundreds of thousands of distinct CDR3 sequences, 35% to 45% seen once; the top ten hold around 2.8%. The sequencing input was PBMCs. These receptors came from a human donor in good health (CMV status not recorded). Some clones in this sample may be carry-over from other donors' samples. The CDR3 runs from the conserved cysteine through the conserved F or W. D genes are given only for firm matches. Size is stated for part of the rows, as once, few or many counts, or as a class when the clone is expanded.

d_gene: TRBD2
abundance: NA
v_gene: TRBV6-2/TRBV6-3
len: 18
CDR3aa: CATPTAASGGPNVGELFF

d_gene: NA
abundance: NA
v_gene: TRBV28
len: 14
CDR3aa: CASSHSGGPYGYTF

d_gene: NA
abundance: NA
v_gene: TRBV6-2/TRBV6-3
len: 17
CDR3aa: CASSYSGGTLIGNTIYF

d_gene: TRBD1
abundance: few
v_gene: TRBV7-6
len: 16
CDR3aa: CASSRKDRVGADTQYF

d_gene: NA
abundance: NA
v_gene: TRBV28
len: 16
CDR3aa: CASSFWEVAGANVLTF

d_gene: NA
abundance: NA
v_gene: TRBV7-9
len: 20
CDR3aa: CASSNPAARAPYPNTGELFF

d_gene: NA
abundance: NA
v_gene: TRBV6-1
len: 17
CDR3aa: CAGAWGRQIYMNTEAFF

d_gene: NA
abundance: NA
v_gene: TRBV11-2
len: 17
CDR3aa: CSSSSYWGRTRYNEQFF

d_gene: TRBD1
abundance: NA
v_gene: TRBV12-3/TRBV12-4
len: 16
CDR3aa: CASSLEVRTGSSPLHF

d_gene: NA
abundance: many
v_gene: TRBV7-2
len: 14
CDR3aa: CASSLNRGTDTQYF

d_gene: TRBD2
abundance: once
v_gene: TRBV7-9
len: 16
CDR3aa: CASSQPTSGRNNEQFF

d_gene: TRBD2
abundance: NA
v_gene: TRBV4-2
len: 15
CDR3aa: CASSPTSGGGYEQYF

d_gene: NA
abundance: NA
v_gene: TRBV5-6
len: 16
CDR3aa: CASSLATGMSNTEAFF

d_gene: NA
abundance: few
v_gene: TRBV6-1
len: 13
CDR3aa: CASMDMGSYGYTF

d_gene: TRBD1
abundance: few
v_gene: TRBV2
len: 14
CDR3aa: CASSPGGSNEKLFF

d_gene: NA
abundance: few
v_gene: TRBV28
len: 14
CDR3aa: CASSGSLLAYEQYF

d_gene: NA
abundance: many
v_gene: TRBV12-3/TRBV12-4
len: 15
CDR3aa: CASSFRGQSSYEQYF

d_gene: TRBD2
abundance: NA
v_gene: TRBV5-4
len: 23
CDR3aa: CASSSDRVPATSGSSPFYNEQFF

d_gene: NA
abundance: NA
v_gene: TRBV7-9
len: 14
CDR3aa: CASSGGGASYEPYF

d_gene: TRBD2
abundance: NA
v_gene: TRBV30
len: 13
CDR3aa: CAWSVTSSDTQYF

d_gene: NA
abundance: few
v_gene: TRBV12-3/TRBV12-4
len: 14
CDR3aa: CASSLRRPFDGYTF

d_gene: NA
abundance: few
v_gene: TRBV20-1
len: 14
CDR3aa: CSAGSTSTTGELFF

d_gene: TRBD2
abundance: many
v_gene: TRBV7-2
len: 14
CDR3aa: CASSLGGLANEQFF

d_gene: TRBD1
abundance: many
v_gene: TRBV7-2
len: 15
CDR3aa: CASSPQGQGRTEAFF

d_gene: NA
abundance: once
v_gene: TRBV29-1
len: 14
CDR3aa: CSVDCRKVNQPQHF

d_gene: TRBD1
abundance: NA
v_gene: TRBV19
len: 14
CDR3aa: CASRRTGGNSPLHF

d_gene: TRBD1
abundance: few
v_gene: TRBV20-1
len: 14
CDR3aa: CSGLRTGGSYEQYF

d_gene: NA
abundance: NA
v_gene: TRBV5-6
len: 13
CDR3aa: CASSLQQAYTIYF

d_gene: TRBD1
abundance: many
v_gene: TRBV12-3/TRBV12-4
len: 13
CDR3aa: CASGTGGNSPLHF

d_gene: TRBD2
abundance: once
v_gene: TRBV20-1
len: 13
CDR3aa: CSARTSGQETQYF

d_gene: NA
abundance: NA
v_gene: TRBV28
len: 14
CDR3aa: CASSLLRDNSPLHF

d_gene: TRBD1
abundance: NA
v_gene: TRBV30
len: 11
CDR3aa: CAWGQGGGAFF

d_gene: NA
abundance: few
v_gene: TRBV7-6
len: 15
CDR3aa: CASSLRSDGTNTIYF

d_gene: NA
abundance: NA
v_gene: TRBV29-1
len: 14
CDR3aa: CSVGGGVKDTEAFF

d_gene: TRBD2
abundance: NA
v_gene: TRBV28
len: 16
CDR3aa: CASSLYGAGGPGEQFF

d_gene: NA
abundance: NA
v_gene: TRBV28
len: 16
CDR3aa: CASSPPRPGVYNEQFF

d_gene: TRBD1
abundance: NA
v_gene: TRBV7-3
len: 14
CDR3aa: CASSAGGRYEGYTF

d_gene: NA
abundance: NA
v_gene: TRBV25-1
len: 16
CDR3aa: CASSESGGTTNEKLFF

d_gene: TRBD1
abundance: NA
v_gene: TRBV20-1
len: 13
CDR3aa: CSAAGQDLYEQYF

d_gene: TRBD1
abundance: NA
v_gene: TRBV6-1
len: 13
CDR3aa: CASRDRASSTIYF

d_gene: NA
abundance: few
v_gene: TRBV7-2
len: 13
CDR3aa: CASSLGEVDTQYF

d_gene: NA
abundance: once
v_gene: TRBV2
len: 13
CDR3aa: CASRGWGRDEQFF

d_gene: NA
abundance: few
v_gene: TRBV28
len: 15
CDR3aa: CASSLGGGVGYEQYF

d_gene: TRBD2
abundance: many
v_gene: TRBV7-2
len: 16
CDR3aa: CASSSRRGGLRDTQYF

d_gene: TRBD1
abundance: few
v_gene: TRBV28
len: 14
CDR3aa: CASSGSGQHQPQHF

d_gene: TRBD1
abundance: NA
v_gene: TRBV28
len: 14
CDR3aa: CASRPGQTNSPLHF

d_gene: TRBD2
abundance: many
v_gene: TRBV11-3
len: 16
CDR3aa: CASSRREGSSYNEQFF

d_gene: NA
abundance: NA
v_gene: TRBV15
len: 14
CDR3aa: CATSRDGRTDIQYF